One and the same sample provided the 27 T cell receptor beta chains below, sequenced in a study of T cells in Graves' hyperthyroidism and ophthalmopathy. RNA transcripts yielded amplified TCR beta CDR3 regions. Researchers ran a first-round RT-PCR on the TCR CDR3 using the HTBI primer set. MiXCR, applied by TCRdb to the multiplex PCR reads, yields one record per CDR3 protein. The table records hundreds of thousands of distinct CDR3 sequences, 18% of them present only once. Sequenced input: blood. These receptors came from a middle-aged man with Graves' hyperthyroidism.

This clonotype was recorded at least ten times. This rearrangement joins TRBV18 to TRBJ2-5; D remains ambiguous. Germline assignment: CDR1 KGHSH and CDR2 LQKENI. V was cut by 1 base and J by 1 base, with 13 bases left in between. This CDR3 region has 16 residues. The CDR3 protein is CASSPLVGTIQETQYF. The CDR3 DNA reads as TGTGCCAGCTCACCACTGGTAGGAACCATCCAAGAGACCCAGTACTTC.

This chain links TRBV19 with TRBJ1-1, with no clear D. Trimming removed 3 bases at V and 3 bases at J, with 8 bases between. This CDR3 contains 13 residues. The V gene's germline CDR1 is LNHDA and CDR2 SQIVND (reference sequence). This CDR3 is CASSISGDTEAFF. In DNA, the CDR3 is TGTGCCAGTAGTATTAGCGGGGACACTGAAGCTTTCTTT.

Ten or more counts support this clonotype. J is TRBJ2-1 and V is TRBV30; 9 positions agree with TRBD2. The CDR3 is 15 amino acids. The germline V gene has CDR1 GTSNPN and CDR2 SVGIG (reference sequence). The V segment lost 1 base and the J segment 1 base; nucleotides outside the gene matches: 2. The CDR3 loop is CAWSAAGGSYNEQFF. In nucleotides, the CDR3 is TGTGCCTGGAGTGCAGCGGGGGGATCCTACAATGAGCAGTTCTTC.

This clonotype appeared many times. The V and J genes are TRBV18 and TRBJ2-3, with TRBD2 matching over 7 bases. The CDR3 spans 14 residues. The germline gives CDR1 KGHSH, CDR2 LQKENI. V trimming: 3 bases; J trimming: 2 bases; junction bases outside the gene matches: 2. DNA for the CDR3: TGTGCCAGCTCACCGCGGGGGAACACAGATACGCAGTATTTT. This sequence encodes CASSPRGNTDTQYF.

This clonotype was seen at least ten times. The chain combines TRBV24-1 with TRBJ2-3, with D tentatively TRBD1 (5 bases). The V gene lost 9 bases and the J gene lost 1 base, with 16 bases spanning the gap. Per germline, CDR1 KGHDR and CDR2 SFDVKD. The CDR3 runs to 15 residues. In DNA form, the CDR3 reads TGTGCCACCTCAAAAGGGGAATCCGGCACAGATACGCAGTATTTT. Protein product: CATSKGESGTDTQYF.

At least ten counts were recorded for this clonotype. The J gene is TRBJ2-1, the V gene TRBV12-3 or TRBV12-4; the match to TRBD1 covers 11 bases. The V segment lost 6 bases and the J segment 6 bases; nucleotides outside the gene matches: 7. This CDR3 spans 15 amino acids. The CDR3 spells CASRAGTGGTNEQFF. The CDR3 DNA sequence: TGTGCCAGCAGGGCCGGGACAGGGGGTACCAATGAGCAGTTCTTC.

This clonotype was counted many times. The J gene is TRBJ2-5, the V gene TRBV5-1; 10 bases match TRBD1. Germline V gene sequence: CDR1 SGHRS, CDR2 YFSETQ. The J segment lost 5 bases and the V segment lost 0 bases, leaving 4 bases of the junction unmatched. CDR3 length: 15 residues. The CDR3 nucleotides are TGCGCCAGCAGCTTGGGGACAGGGGGTGGCGAGACCCAGTACTTC. Residues: CASSLGTGGGETQYF. Full variable domain (outside the CDR3, taken from reference TRBV5-1 and TRBJ2-5): KAGVTQTPRYLIKTRGQQVTLSCSPISGHRSVSWYQQTPGQGLQFLFEYFSETQRNKGNFPGRFSGRQFSNSRSEMNVSTLELGDSALYLCASSLGTGGGETQYFGPGTRLLVL.

The genes are TRBV4-1 and TRBJ1-1, with no clear D. CDR1 is MGHRA, CDR2 YSYEKL, per germline. The CDR3 length is 15 residues. V shed 0 bases and J shed 5 bases, with 13 bases lying between them. For the CDR3, the DNA is TGCGCCAGCAGCCAAGATCTACGGGTCGGGACTGAAGCTTTCTTT. Translated: CASSQDLRVGTEAFF.

This chain uses TRBV5-1 with TRBJ2-2, with 11 bases lining up with TRBD1. With 3 bases clipped from V and 6 bases from J, the junction kept 4 bases outside the gene matches. The CDR3 runs 15 residues. From germline, CDR1 is SGHRS and CDR2 YFSETQ. The CDR3 nucleotides read TGCGCCAGCAGCTCCGGGACAGGGGGAGCCGGGGAGCTGTTTTTT. Residues: CASSSGTGGAGELFF.

This clonotype showed up many times. The chain has TRBV27 and TRBJ2-1; the match to TRBD1 covers 9 bases. V lost 2 bases, J lost 7 bases, and 3 bases stayed unmatched. CDR1 MNHEY and CDR2 SMNVEV come from the germline V gene (reference sequence). This CDR3 has 14 residues. The CDR3 reads CASSLGQGLNEQFF. The CDR3 bases are TGTGCCAGCAGTTTAGGACAGGGGCTGAATGAGCAGTTCTTC.

In its sample, this clonotype was seen a few times. The chain combines TRBV24-1 with TRBJ1-2; TRBD1 matches 7 bases. In germline, CDR1 is KGHDR, CDR2 SFDVKD. This CDR3 spans 15 amino acids. The trim removed 7 bases at V and 14 bases at J, leaving 21 bases unmatched. In nucleotides, the CDR3 is TGTGCCACCAGCCAGCGACAGGGAATAGACTTGGAGGGAACCTTC. It specifies CATSQRQGIDLEGTF.

This clonotype was seen repeatedly, ten times or more. This chain joins TRBV20-1 and TRBJ1-1; D uncertain. The V and J ends lost 3 bases and 2 bases respectively, with 7 bases between them. The CDR3 contains 12 residues. Germline CDR1 and CDR2: DFQATT and SNEGSKA (reference sequence). Written as DNA, the CDR3 is TGCAGTGCTAGGACGGATAACACTGAAGCTTTCTTT. Translation: CSARTDNTEAFF.

Concerning this clonotype itself: This may be a read error: a much more frequent sequence differs by one nucleotide. This rearrangement joins TRBV20-1 to TRBJ2-4; 7 bases line up with TRBD1. Germline V CDR1 and CDR2: DFQATT, SNEGSKA (reference sequence). The CDR3 covers 14 residues. CDR3 amino acids: CSARGGQSANIRYF. CDR3 coding DNA: TGCAGTGCTAGAGGGGGACAGTCCGCAAACATTCGGTACTTC.

The sample holds many counts of this clonotype. The rearrangement joins TRBV12-3 or TRBV12-4 to TRBJ2-1, with 10 positions matching TRBD1. This CDR3 has 13 amino acids. V trimming: 5 bases; J trimming: 8 bases; junction bases outside the gene matches: 3. CDR3 DNA sequence: TGTGCCAGCAGTCCCGGACAGGGGGATGAGCAGTTCTTC. Its translation is CASSPGQGDEQFF.

The rearrangement uses TRBV7-2 and TRBJ2-3; 8 nucleotides align to TRBD2. Germline CDR1 reads SGHTA; CDR2 reads FQGNSA. This CDR3 has 17 amino acids. V lost 2 bases, J lost 5 bases, and 12 bases stayed unmatched. The DNA of the CDR3 is TGTGCCAGCAGCTTAAACGGGGCAGGCGGGGGGCAAGATACGCAGTATTTT. Protein: CASSLNGAGGGQDTQYF.

This clonotype was seen a single time. With a much larger clone just one base away, this may be a read error. The gene calls are TRBV7-2 and TRBJ1-2, with D uncertain. Trimming removed 5 bases from V and 2 bases from J, with 9 bases in between. The V gene's germline CDR1 is SGHTA and CDR2 FQGNSA. The CDR3 covers 13 residues. The CDR3 sequence is CASSHGLNYGYTF. CDR3 DNA sequence: TGTGCCAGCAGCCACGGACTGAACTATGGCTACACCTTC.

This clonotype appeared many times. The gene calls are TRBV27 and TRBJ2-1, with 9 bases matching TRBD2. The CDR3 is made up of 16 amino acids. The V and J ends lost 1 base and 6 bases, in that order; junction bases with no gene match: 7. CDR1 and CDR2 from the germline V gene are MNHEY and SMNVEV (reference sequence). For the CDR3, the DNA is TGTGCCAGCAGTTTATTGGCGGGGGGGCGTGTCAATGAGCAGTTCTTC. The encoded protein is CASSLLAGGRVNEQFF.

This clonotype showed up many times. The rearrangement uses TRBV20-1 and TRBJ2-7, with TRBD1 matching 10 bases. The V and J ends lost 3 bases and 6 bases, in that order; junction bases with no gene match: 5. Germline V lookup: CDR1 DFQATT, CDR2 SNEGSKA (reference sequence). The CDR3 runs to 13 residues. CDR3 amino acids: CSARDRGSLEQYF. The CDR3 DNA is TGCAGTGCTAGGGACAGGGGGTCTCTCGAGCAGTACTTC.

This clonotype has a count of ten or more. V gene TRBV5-1 combines with J gene TRBJ2-3; perhaps TRBD2 as D (7 bases). The CDR3 runs 16 residues. V shed 1 base and J shed 0 bases, with 12 bases lying between them. Germline assignment: CDR1 SGHRS and CDR2 YFSETQ. CDR3 in amino acids: CASSLMRGTSTDTQYF. DNA of the CDR3: TGCGCCAGCAGCTTGATGCGGGGGACAAGCACAGATACGCAGTATTTT.

CDR3 amino acids: CASSLGFSAGELFF. The CDR3, as DNA: TGTGCCAGCAGCTTAGGTTTCTCCGCCGGGGAGCTGTTTTTT. V gene TRBV11-3 combines with J gene TRBJ2-2; D is unclear. V shed 1 base and J shed 6 bases, with 9 bases lying between them. Germline CDR1 and CDR2: SGHNT and YENEEA. The CDR3 is 14 amino acids.

V is TRBV9 and J is TRBJ2-3; D is possibly TRBD1 or TRBD2 (5 bases each). The V end lost 6 bases, the J end lost 6 bases, and 14 bases lay between the germline ends. In germline, CDR1 is SGDLS, CDR2 YYNGEE. This CDR3 has 13 amino acids. The CDR3 DNA is TGTGCCAGCACCAGGGACCCTCATGATACGCAGTATTTT. Its protein product is CASTRDPHDTQYF.

This clonotype has at least ten counts. This chain joins TRBV5-1 and TRBJ1-1; TRBD1 matches at 8 bases. The ends lost 1 base at V and 5 bases at J; junction bases unmatched: 4. Germline CDR1 is SGHRS and CDR2 is YFSETQ. CDR3 length: 14 residues. The CDR3 loop reads CASSLSGGLTEAFF. CDR3 DNA: TGCGCCAGCAGCTTGTCAGGGGGCTTAACTGAAGCTTTCTTT.

This clonotype was detected ten times or more. This sequence joins TRBV12-3 or TRBV12-4 and TRBJ1-1; D may be TRBD1 (5 bases). The CDR3 totals 14 residues. Trimming stripped 4 bases from V and 1 base from J, with 10 bases between. CDR3: CASSYGAANTEAFF. CDR3 DNA sequence: TGTGCCAGCAGTTACGGGGCAGCGAACACTGAAGCTTTCTTT.

This clonotype was counted ten times or more. The rearrangement joins TRBV11-2 to TRBJ1-2; TRBD1 might be the D (5 bases). Between the trimmed V and J ends, which lost 1 base and 4 bases, there was a span of 10 bases. This CDR3 region has 14 residues. Per germline, CDR1 SGHAT and CDR2 FQNNGV. CDR3 bases: TGTGCCAGCAGCTTAGTGGGGGGTCTCTATGGCTACACCTTC. Its translation is CASSLVGGLYGYTF.

V and J are TRBV7-9 and TRBJ2-5; 10 nucleotides align to TRBD1. The CDR3 loop spans 14 amino acids. The ends lost 5 bases at V and 5 bases at J; junction bases unmatched: 5. Germline V lookup: CDR1 SEHNR, CDR2 FQNEAQ (reference sequence). The CDR3 sequence is CASSTSGQGETQYF. Written as DNA, the CDR3 is TGTGCCAGCAGCACGTCGGGACAGGGGGAGACCCAGTACTTC. Based on the CDR3 plus reference TRBV7-9 and TRBJ2-5, the full variable domain is DTGVSQNPRHKITKRGQNVTFRCDPISEHNRLYWYRQTLGQGPEFLTYFQNEAQLEKSRLLSDRFSAERPKGSFSTLEIQRTEQGDSAMYLCASSTSGQGETQYFGPGTRLLVL.

This clonotype came up many times. The CDR3 DNA is TGTGCCAGCAGTGGCAGGGACGGCTACACCTTC. Amino acid sequence: CASSGRDGYTF. The rearrangement joins TRBV2 to TRBJ1-2, with a tentative D call TRBD1 (5 bases). V was cut by 4 bases and J by 8 bases, with 8 bases left in between. Per the germline V gene, CDR1 is SNHLY and CDR2 is FYNNEI. The CDR3 contains 11 residues.

This clonotype was detected ten times or more. V is TRBV7-9 and J is TRBJ2-5, with 10 bases aligning to TRBD2. This CDR3 comprises 14 residues. Trimming removed 5 bases from V and 3 bases from J; junction bases left unmatched: 3. CDR1 and CDR2 from the germline V gene are SEHNR and FQNEAQ (reference sequence). CDR3 amino acids: CASSTGTSEETQYF. As DNA, the CDR3 is TGTGCCAGCAGCACCGGGACTAGCGAAGAGACCCAGTACTTC. Full variable domain (missing parts from reference TRBV7-9 and TRBJ2-5): DTGVSQNPRHKITKRGQNVTFRCDPISEHNRLYWYRQTLGQGPEFLTYFQNEAQLEKSRLLSDRFSAERPKGSFSTLEIQRTEQGDSAMYLCASSTGTSEETQYFGPGTRLLVL.